This passage covers 9 T cell receptor beta chains from one sample sequenced in a study of T cell responses to AZD1222 COVID-19 vaccine (dated by TCRdb to 2020 to 2023). The time point label, read with the paper, signifies: baseline before first vaccination. The library was generated by the immunoSEQ multiplex PCR assay. TCRdb took this table from immuneACCESS and kept in-frame rearrangements with V and J called. Such tables lack part of the clones; where checked against another copy, unresolved V genes explain under half of the gap, and the rest is unexplained. The sample records under 70,000 clones, approximately 89% of which are singletons. In total, the top ten clones hold 14% to 15% of the sample. Sequences were derived from peripheral blood, sampled on day 0 of AZD1222 vaccination. The source is an adult in good health.

This clone was detected only once. The chain couples TRBV4-3 to TRBJ1-5; 7 bases align to TRBD1. CDR1 and CDR2 (germline): LGHNA, YSLEER. The CDR3 has 16 residues. V shed 0 bases and J 9 bases; nucleotides not matched to a gene: 11. DNA of the CDR3: TGCGCCAGCAGCCAAGAGGTGCTGACAGGGTTGAGGCCCCAGCATTTT. Translated, it gives CASSQEVLTGLRPQHF.

The V and J genes are TRBV7-9 and TRBJ2-2, with 8 bases aligning to TRBD1. Trimming at V came to 5 bases and at J to 5 bases, leaving 10 bases not matched to a gene. The CDR3 contains 16 residues. Germline-derived CDR1 and CDR2 are SEHNR and FQNEAQ (reference sequence). The CDR3 is CASSEKNRGSTGELFF. The CDR3 DNA is TGTGCCAGCAGCGAAAAAAACAGGGGGAGTACCGGGGAGCTGTTTTTT.

On this clone itself: Relative to the germline gene, one junction end is altered; a read error may explain this. V usage is TRBV11-3 and J usage is TRBJ2-7, with 7 bases matching TRBD2. Germline lookup yields CDR1 SGHNT and CDR2 YENEEA. The CDR3 sequence is 18 residues long. Here the CDR3 reads CASSLEPPRAGEVYEQYF. CDR3 nucleotide sequence: TGTGCCAGCAGTTTAGAACCCCCTCGGGCGGGAGAAGTCTACGAGCAGTACTTC.

This chain connects TRBV6-6 to TRBJ1-1; the D is unclear. V was trimmed by 2 bases and J by 3 bases, leaving 1 base between them. From germline, CDR1 is MNHNY and CDR2 SVGAGI (reference sequence). CDR3 length: 11 amino acids. The DNA for the CDR3 is TGTGCCAGCAGTTACGACACTGAAGCTTTCTTT. Amino acids: CASSYDTEAFF.

The chain recombines TRBV24-1 with TRBJ2-5; 7 bases are a match to TRBD2. The germline CDR1 and CDR2 sequences are KGHDR and SFDVKD. The trim removed 4 bases at V and 5 bases at J, leaving 6 bases unmatched. There are 14 residues in the CDR3. For the CDR3, the DNA is TGTGCCACCAGTGACACTAACGGGGGGGAGACCCAGTACTTC. This translates into CATSDTNGGETQYF.

This chain joins TRBV21-1 and TRBJ1-1. TRBV21-1 has pseudogene status. The CDR3 runs 17 residues. The CDR3 DNA is TGTGCCAGCAGCAAATGCACCCGGCTCTATCCCCCCACTGAAGCTTTCTTT. It translates to CASSKCTRLYPPTEAFF.

The table lists this clone with a count of one. The chain has TRBV4-2 and TRBJ2-1; the match to TRBD2 covers 11 bases. Trimming at V came to 4 bases and at J to 5 bases, leaving 13 bases not matched to a gene. The CDR3 length is 18 residues. Looked up from germline, CDR1 is LGHNA and CDR2 is YNFKEQ. CDR3 bases: TGTGCCAGCAGCCGAAGCCACGGCGGGACTAGCGGTGACAATGAGCAGTTCTTC. This translates into CASSRSHGGTSGDNEQFF.

The chain is built from TRBV19 and TRBJ2-3, with 11 bases matching TRBD1. Germline V gene data show CDR1 as LNHDA and CDR2 as SQIVND (reference sequence). The junction had 7 bases not matched to a gene; V was cut back by 11 bases and J by 0 bases. The CDR3 has 15 residues. CDR3 region: CAAGQGAYSTDTQYF. CDR3 DNA: TGTGCCGCAGGACAGGGGGCTTATAGCACAGATACGCAGTATTTT.

This chain uses TRBV11-3 with TRBJ1-1, with TRBD1 matching 7 bases. The CDR3 is 14 residues long. V dropped 4 bases and J dropped 5; count of bases not matched to a gene: 7. Germline V gene lookup returns CDR1 SGHNT and CDR2 YENEEA. CDR3 in amino acids: CASSSRQGGTEAFF. DNA of the CDR3: TGTGCCAGCAGCTCCCGACAGGGAGGAACTGAAGCTTTCTTT.